This TCR beta chain emerged from a study of T cells in Graves' hyperthyroidism and ophthalmopathy. About the research overall: Peripheral blood was obtained at initial diagnosis, preceding any treatment. Study-level points and caveats: Ophthalmopathy was identified by the model a median about six months ahead of onset.

The CDR3 extends over 15 amino acids. Germline V CDR1 and CDR2: MNHEY, SVGEGT. The V end lost 4 bases, the J end lost 2 bases, and 13 bases lay between the germline ends. With respect to this clonotype: No antigen is known for it.

The source material, RNA transcripts, was used to amplify TCR beta CDR3 regions. HTBI primers were employed in a first-round RT-PCR of the TCR CDR3. TCRdb reprocessed the multiplex PCR reads with MiXCR, giving one entry per CDR3 protein. The table includes approximately 400,000 distinct CDR3 sequences, about an eighth detected once. Patients affected by ophthalmopathy presented a Clinical Activity Score of at least 3, a NOSPECS grade of at least 4, and disease duration below 3 months. V and J are TRBV6-2 or TRBV6-3 and TRBJ2-3; a weak D match, TRBD2 (5 bases). What was sequenced was blood. The receptor was derived from a man between 50 and 59 years old with Graves' ophthalmopathy. CDR3 nucleotides: TGTGCCAGCAGTTCCGTTAGCGCCTCCACAGATACGCAGTATTTT. Amino acids: CASSSVSASTDTQYF.